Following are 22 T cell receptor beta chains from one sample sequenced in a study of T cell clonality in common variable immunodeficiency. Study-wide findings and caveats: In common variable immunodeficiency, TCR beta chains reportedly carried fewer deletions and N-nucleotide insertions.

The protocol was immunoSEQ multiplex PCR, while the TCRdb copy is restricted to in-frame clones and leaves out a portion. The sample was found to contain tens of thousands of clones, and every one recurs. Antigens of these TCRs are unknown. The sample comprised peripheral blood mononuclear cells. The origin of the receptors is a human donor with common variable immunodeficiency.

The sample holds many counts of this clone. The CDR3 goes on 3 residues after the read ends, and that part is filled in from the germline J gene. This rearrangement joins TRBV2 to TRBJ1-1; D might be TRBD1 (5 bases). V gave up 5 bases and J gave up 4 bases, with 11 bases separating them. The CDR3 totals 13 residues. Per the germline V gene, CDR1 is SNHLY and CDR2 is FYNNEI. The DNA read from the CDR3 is TGTGCCAGCAGTAGGGGTTTTAGCACTGAA. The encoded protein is CASSRGFSTE. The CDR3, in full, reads CASSRGFSTEAFF.

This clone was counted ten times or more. CDR3 DNA, as far as it was read: TGTGCCAGCAGTTCTCTAGCGGGGGCGGTAAAGACC. Its protein is CASSSLAGAVKT. The entire CDR3 protein reads CASSSLAGAVKTQYF. The V and J genes are TRBV28 and TRBJ2-5, with TRBD2 identical over 10 bases. The CDR3 is cut off 3 residues early in the read; its end comes from the germline J gene. The V and J ends lost 4 bases and 6 bases, in that order; junction bases with no gene match: 8. The CDR3 extends over 15 amino acids. Germline V gives CDR1 MDHEN, CDR2 SYDVKM. The variable domain in full, completed from reference TRBV28 and TRBJ2-5, reads DVKVTQSSRYLVKRTGEKVFLECVQDMDHENMFWYRQDPGLGLRLIYFSYDVKMKEKGDIPEGYSVSREKKERFSLILESASTNQTSMYLCASSSLAGAVKTQYFGPGTRLLVL.

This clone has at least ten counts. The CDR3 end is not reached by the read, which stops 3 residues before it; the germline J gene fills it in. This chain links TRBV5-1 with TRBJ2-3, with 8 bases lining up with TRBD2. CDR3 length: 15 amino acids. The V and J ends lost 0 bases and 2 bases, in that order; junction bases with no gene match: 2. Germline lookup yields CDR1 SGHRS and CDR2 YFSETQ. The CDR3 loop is CASSLGAGDTDTQYF. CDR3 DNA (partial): TGCGCCAGCAGCTTGGGAGCGGGGGACACAGATACG.

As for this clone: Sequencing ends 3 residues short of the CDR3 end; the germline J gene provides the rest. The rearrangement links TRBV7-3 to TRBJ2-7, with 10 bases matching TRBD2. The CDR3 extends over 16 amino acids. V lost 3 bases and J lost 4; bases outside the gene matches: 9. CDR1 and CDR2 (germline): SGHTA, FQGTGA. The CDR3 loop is CASSFRLAGVRYEQYF. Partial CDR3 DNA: TGTGCCAGCAGCTTCCGTCTAGCGGGAGTTCGGTACGAG. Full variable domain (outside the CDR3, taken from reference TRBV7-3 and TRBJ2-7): GAGVSQTPSNKVTEKGKYVELRCDPISGHTALYWYRQSLGQGPEFLIYFQGTGAADDSGLPNDRFFAVRPEGSVSTLKIQRTERGDSAVYLCASSFRLAGVRYEQYFGPGTRLTVT.

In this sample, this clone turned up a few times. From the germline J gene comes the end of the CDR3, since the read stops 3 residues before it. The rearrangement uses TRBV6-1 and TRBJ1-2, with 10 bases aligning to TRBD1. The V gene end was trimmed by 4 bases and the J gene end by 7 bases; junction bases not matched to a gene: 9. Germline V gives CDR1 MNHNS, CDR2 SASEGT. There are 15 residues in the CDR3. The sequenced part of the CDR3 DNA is TGTGCCAGCAGTGCGACAGGGGGCGCGGGTTTTGGC. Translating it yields CASSATGGAGFG. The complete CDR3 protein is CASSATGGAGFGYTF.

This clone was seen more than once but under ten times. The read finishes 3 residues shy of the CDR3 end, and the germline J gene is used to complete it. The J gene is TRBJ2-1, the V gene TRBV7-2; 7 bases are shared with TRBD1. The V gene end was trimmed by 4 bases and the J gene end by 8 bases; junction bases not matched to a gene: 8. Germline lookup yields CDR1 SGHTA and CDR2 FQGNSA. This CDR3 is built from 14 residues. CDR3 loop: CASSYIDRVDEQFF. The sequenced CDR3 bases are TGTGCCAGCAGCTACATCGACAGGGTCGATGAG.

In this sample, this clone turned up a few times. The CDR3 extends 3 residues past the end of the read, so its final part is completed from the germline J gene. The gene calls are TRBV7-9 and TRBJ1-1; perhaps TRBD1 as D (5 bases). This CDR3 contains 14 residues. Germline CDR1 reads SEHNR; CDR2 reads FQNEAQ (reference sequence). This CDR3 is CASSLVGGTWGAFF. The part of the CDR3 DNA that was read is TGTGCCAGCAGCTTAGTCGGGGGGACCTGGGGG.

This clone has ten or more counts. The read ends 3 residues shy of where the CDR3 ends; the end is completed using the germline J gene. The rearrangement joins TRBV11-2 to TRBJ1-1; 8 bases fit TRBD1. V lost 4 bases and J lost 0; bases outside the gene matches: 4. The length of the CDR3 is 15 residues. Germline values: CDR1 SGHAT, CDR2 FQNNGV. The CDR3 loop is CASSYRTGMNTEAFF. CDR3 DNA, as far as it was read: TGTGCCAGCAGCTACAGGACAGGGATGAACACTGAA.

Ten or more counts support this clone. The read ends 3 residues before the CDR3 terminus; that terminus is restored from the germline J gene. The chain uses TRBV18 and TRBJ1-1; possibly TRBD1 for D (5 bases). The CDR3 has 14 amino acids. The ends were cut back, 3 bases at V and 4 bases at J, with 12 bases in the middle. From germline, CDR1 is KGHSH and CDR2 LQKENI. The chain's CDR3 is CASSPQGVGTEAFF. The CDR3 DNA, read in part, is TGTGCCAGCTCACCCCAGGGAGTAGGCACTGAA.

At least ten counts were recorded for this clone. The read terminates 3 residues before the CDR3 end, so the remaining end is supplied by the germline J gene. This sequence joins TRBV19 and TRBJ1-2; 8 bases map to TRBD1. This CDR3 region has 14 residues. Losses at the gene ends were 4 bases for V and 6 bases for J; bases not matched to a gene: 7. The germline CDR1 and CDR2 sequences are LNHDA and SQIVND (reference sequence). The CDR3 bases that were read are TGTGCCAGTAGTACTGGACAGGGCTTGGATGGC. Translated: CASSTGQGLDG. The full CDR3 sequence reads CASSTGQGLDGYTF. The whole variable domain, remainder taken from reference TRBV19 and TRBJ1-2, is DGGITQSPKYLFRKEGQNVTLSCEQNLNHDAMYWYRQDPGQGLRLIYYSQIVNDFQKGDIAEGYSVSREKKESFPLTVTSAQKNPTAFYLCASSTGQGLDGYTFGSGTRLTVV.

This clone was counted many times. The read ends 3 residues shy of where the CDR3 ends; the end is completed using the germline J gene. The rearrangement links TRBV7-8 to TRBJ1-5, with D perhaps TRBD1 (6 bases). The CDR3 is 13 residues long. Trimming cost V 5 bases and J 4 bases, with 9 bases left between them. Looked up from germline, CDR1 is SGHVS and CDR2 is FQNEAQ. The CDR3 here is CASSLDRNQPQHF. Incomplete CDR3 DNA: TGTGCCAGCAGCCTAGACAGGAATCAGCCC.

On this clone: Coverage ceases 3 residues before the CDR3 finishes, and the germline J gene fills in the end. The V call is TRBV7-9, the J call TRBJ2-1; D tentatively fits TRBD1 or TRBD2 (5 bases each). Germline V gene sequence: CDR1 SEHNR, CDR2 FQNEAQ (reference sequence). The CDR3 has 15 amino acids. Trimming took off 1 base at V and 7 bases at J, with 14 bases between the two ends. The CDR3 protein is CASSLGQGVINEQFF. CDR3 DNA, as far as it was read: TGTGCCAGCAGCTTAGGGCAGGGAGTTATAAATGAG.

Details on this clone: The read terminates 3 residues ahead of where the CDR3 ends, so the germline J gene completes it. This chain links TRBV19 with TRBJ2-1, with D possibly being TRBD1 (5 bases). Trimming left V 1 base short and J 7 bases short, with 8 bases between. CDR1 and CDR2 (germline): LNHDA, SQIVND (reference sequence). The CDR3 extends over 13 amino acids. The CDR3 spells CASSIVRGNEQFF. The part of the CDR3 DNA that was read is TGTGCCAGTAGTATAGTAAGGGGAAATGAG. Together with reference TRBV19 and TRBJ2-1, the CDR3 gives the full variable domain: DGGITQSPKYLFRKEGQNVTLSCEQNLNHDAMYWYRQDPGQGLRLIYYSQIVNDFQKGDIAEGYSVSREKKESFPLTVTSAQKNPTAFYLCASSIVRGNEQFFGPGTRLTVL.

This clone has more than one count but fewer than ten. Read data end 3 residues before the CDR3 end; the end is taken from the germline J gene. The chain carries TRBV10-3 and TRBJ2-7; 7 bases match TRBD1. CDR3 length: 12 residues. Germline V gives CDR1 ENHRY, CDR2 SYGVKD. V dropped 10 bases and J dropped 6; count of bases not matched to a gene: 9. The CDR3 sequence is CATDAAGGEQYF. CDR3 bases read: TGTGCCACCGACGCCGCAGGGGGCGAG.

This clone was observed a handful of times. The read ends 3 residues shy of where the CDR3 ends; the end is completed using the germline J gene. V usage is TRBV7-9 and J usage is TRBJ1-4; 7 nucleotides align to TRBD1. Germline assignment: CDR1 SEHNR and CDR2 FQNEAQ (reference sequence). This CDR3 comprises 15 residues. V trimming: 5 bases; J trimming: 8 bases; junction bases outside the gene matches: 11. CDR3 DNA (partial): TGTGCCAGCAGCCGATCAACAGGGGTAAACGAAAAA. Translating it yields CASSRSTGVNEK. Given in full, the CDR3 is CASSRSTGVNEKLFF.

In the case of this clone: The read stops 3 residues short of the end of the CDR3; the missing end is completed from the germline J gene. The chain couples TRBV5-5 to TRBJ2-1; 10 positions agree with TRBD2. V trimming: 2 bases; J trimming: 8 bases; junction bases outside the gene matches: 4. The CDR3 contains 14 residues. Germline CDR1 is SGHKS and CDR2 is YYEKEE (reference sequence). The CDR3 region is CASSLERGGDEQFF. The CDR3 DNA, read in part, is TGTGCCAGCAGCTTAGAGCGGGGGGGGGATGAG. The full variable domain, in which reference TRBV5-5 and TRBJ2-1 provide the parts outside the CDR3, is DAGVTQSPTHLIKTRGQQVTLRCSPISGHKSVSWYQQVLGQGPQFIFQYYEKEERGRGNFPDRFSARQFPNYSSELNVNALLLGDSALYLCASSLERGGDEQFFGPGTRLTVL.

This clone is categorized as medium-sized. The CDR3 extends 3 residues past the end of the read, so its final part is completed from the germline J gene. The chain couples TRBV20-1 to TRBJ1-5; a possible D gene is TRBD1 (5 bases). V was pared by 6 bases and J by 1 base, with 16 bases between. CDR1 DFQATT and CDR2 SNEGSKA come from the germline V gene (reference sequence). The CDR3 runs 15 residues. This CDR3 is CSAPEGRMSNQPQHF. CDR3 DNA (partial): TGCAGTGCCCCGGAGGGGAGAATGAGCAATCAGCCC.

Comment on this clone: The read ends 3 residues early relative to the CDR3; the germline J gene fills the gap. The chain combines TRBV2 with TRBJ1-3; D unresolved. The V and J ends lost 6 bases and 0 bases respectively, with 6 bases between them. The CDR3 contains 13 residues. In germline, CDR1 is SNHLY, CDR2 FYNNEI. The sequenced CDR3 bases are TGTGCCAGCAGCGTGTCCTCTGGAAACACC. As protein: CASSVSSGNT. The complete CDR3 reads CASSVSSGNTIYF.

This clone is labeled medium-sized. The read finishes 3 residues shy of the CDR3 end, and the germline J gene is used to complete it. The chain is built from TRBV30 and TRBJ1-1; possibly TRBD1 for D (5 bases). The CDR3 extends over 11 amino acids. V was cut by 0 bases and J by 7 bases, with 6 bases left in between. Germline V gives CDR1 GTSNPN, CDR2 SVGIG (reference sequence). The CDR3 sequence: CAWSVTGEAFF. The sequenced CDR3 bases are TGTGCCTGGAGTGTAACAGGTGAA.

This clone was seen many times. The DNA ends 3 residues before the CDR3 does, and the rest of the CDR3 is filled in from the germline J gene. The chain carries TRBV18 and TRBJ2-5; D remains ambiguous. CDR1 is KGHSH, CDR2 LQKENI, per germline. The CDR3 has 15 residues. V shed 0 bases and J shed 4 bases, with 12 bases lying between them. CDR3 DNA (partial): TGTGCCAGCTCACCACCGTCGACTCCGGGAGAGACC. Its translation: CASSPPSTPGET. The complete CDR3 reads CASSPPSTPGETQYF.

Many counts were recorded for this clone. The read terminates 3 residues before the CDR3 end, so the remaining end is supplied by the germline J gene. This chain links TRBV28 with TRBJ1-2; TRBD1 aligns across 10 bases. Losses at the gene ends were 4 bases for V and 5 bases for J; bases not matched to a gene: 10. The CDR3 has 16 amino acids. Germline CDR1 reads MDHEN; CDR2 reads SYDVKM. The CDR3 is CASSSADRGIVYGYTF. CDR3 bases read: TGTGCCAGCAGTTCCGCGGACAGGGGGATTGTTTATGGC.

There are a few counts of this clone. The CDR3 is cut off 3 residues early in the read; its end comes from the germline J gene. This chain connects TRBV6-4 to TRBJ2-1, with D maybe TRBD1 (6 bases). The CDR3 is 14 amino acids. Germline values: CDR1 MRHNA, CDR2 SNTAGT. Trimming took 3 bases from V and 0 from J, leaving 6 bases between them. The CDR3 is CASSEDSSYNEQFF. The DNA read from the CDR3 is TGTGCCAGCAGTGAGGACAGCTCCTACAATGAG.